The 17 T cell receptor beta chains below all came from one sample that was sequenced in a study of blood T cell repertoires in COVID-19. TCRdb keeps only in-frame clones here, not all; method: immunoSEQ multiplex PCR. The table lists some 300,000 clones, approximately 84% of them singletons. Sequenced sample: PBMCs or T cells enriched from blood (not recorded which). These TCRs come from a woman aged 25-40 years who had recovered from COVID-19.

The chain couples TRBV30 to TRBJ2-2; 7 positions agree with TRBD1. This CDR3 has 14 amino acids. V trimming: 1 base; J trimming: 5 bases; junction bases outside the gene matches: 4. Germline V lookup: CDR1 GTSNPN, CDR2 SVGIG (reference sequence). The CDR3 is CAWSGGQWTGELFF. The CDR3 nucleotides read TGTGCCTGGAGTGGGGGACAGTGGACCGGGGAGCTGTTTTTT.

The J gene is TRBJ2-1, the V gene TRBV11-2, with 11 bases matching TRBD2. This CDR3 comprises 17 residues. Trimming at V came to 4 bases and at J to 4 bases, leaving 9 bases not matched to a gene. CDR1 is SGHAT and CDR2 is FQNNGV in the germline V gene. CDR3 sequence (DNA): TGTGCCAGCAGCTCCGGGACTAGCGGAGGGACTTACAATGAGCAGTTCTTC. Amino acid sequence: CASSSGTSGGTYNEQFF.

The sample holds many counts of this clone. V is TRBV2 and J is TRBJ1-2; TRBD1 aligns across 7 bases. CDR3 size: 13 residues. Germline V gene lookup returns CDR1 SNHLY and CDR2 FYNNEI. V was clipped by 4 bases and J by 8 bases; unmatched bases: 7. The CDR3 sequence: CASSGAGGAGYTF. In nucleotides, the CDR3 is TGTGCCAGCAGTGGGGCAGGGGGAGCCGGCTACACCTTC.

The chain joins TRBV24-1 to TRBJ1-6, with 7 positions matching TRBD1. The CDR3 extends over 20 amino acids. The V and J ends lost 4 bases and 5 bases, in that order; junction bases with no gene match: 19. Germline loops: CDR1 KGHDR, CDR2 SFDVKD. The CDR3 reads CATSDQIATTGSGNNSPLHF. The CDR3 DNA follows: TGTGCCACCAGTGACCAAATAGCCACGACAGGGTCAGGAAATAATTCACCCCTCCACTTT.

The J gene is TRBJ2-3, the V gene TRBV6-4, with TRBD2 as a possible D gene (5 bases). Germline V gene lookup returns CDR1 MRHNA and CDR2 SNTAGT. This CDR3 contains 17 residues. V was trimmed by 4 bases and J by 0 bases, leaving 17 bases between them. CDR3 region: CASSATRTGSSTDTQYF. The CDR3 coding sequence is TGTGCCAGCAGTGCGACCAGGACTGGCTCTAGCACAGATACGCAGTATTTT.

The V and J genes are TRBV5-6 and TRBJ2-6; D is unclear. Germline CDR1 is SGHDT and CDR2 is YYEEEE. Trimming took 4 bases from V and 0 from J, leaving 20 bases between them. This CDR3 is 19 amino acids long. In DNA form, the CDR3 reads TGTGCCAGCAGCCCGCTGGGCAATCCGGAAGTCTCTGGGGCCAACGTCCTGACTTTC. Protein: CASSPLGNPEVSGANVLTF.

The V call is TRBV29-1, the J call TRBJ1-1; D is possibly TRBD1 (5 bases). The germline V and J ends were trimmed by 6 bases and 0 bases, with 11 bases remaining between them. This CDR3 contains 13 residues. Germline V gene sequence: CDR1 SQVTM, CDR2 ANQGSEA. The CDR3 DNA reads as TGCAGCGTGAGTTGGGGCCTGAACACTGAAGCTTTCTTT. It specifies CSVSWGLNTEAFF.

The V call is TRBV5-1, the J call TRBJ1-6; 8 positions match TRBD1. V lost 4 bases, J lost 0 bases, and 9 bases stayed unmatched. The CDR3 has 18 residues. Germline lookup yields CDR1 SGHRS and CDR2 YFSETQ. DNA of the CDR3: TGCGCCAGCAGCGCGGGACAGGCCGGATCCTCCTATAATTCACCCCTCCACTTT. Its translation is CASSAGQAGSSYNSPLHF.

This clone was seen only once. This chain links TRBV7-9 with TRBJ1-2; D unclear. Trimming removed 1 base at V and 2 bases at J, with 11 bases between. The CDR3 loop spans 15 amino acids. Per germline, CDR1 SEHNR and CDR2 FQNEAQ (reference sequence). The CDR3 reads CASSLGEGPNYGYTF. The CDR3 DNA follows: TGTGCCAGCAGCTTAGGGGAGGGCCCCAACTATGGCTACACCTTC.

This clone was recorded once. CDR3 amino acids: CASSYRDRLNYGYTF. CDR3 bases: TGTGCCAGCAGTTACCGGGACAGACTTAACTATGGCTACACCTTC. The rearrangement uses TRBV28 and TRBJ1-2; 7 positions agree with TRBD1. Germline trimming cut 4 bases from V and 1 base from J; bases unmatched to any gene: 6. This CDR3 is built from 15 residues. Germline values: CDR1 MDHEN, CDR2 SYDVKM.

The chain links TRBV19 to TRBJ1-5; no clear D gene. The germline V gene has CDR1 LNHDA and CDR2 SQIVND (reference sequence). Trimming pared 3 bases from V and 3 bases from J, leaving 21 bases between. There are 18 residues in the CDR3. The CDR3 DNA sequence: TGTGCCAGTAGTATTGTGGGAGACCGAAGGTGGCACAATCAGCCCCAGCATTTT. Translation gives CASSIVGDRRWHNQPQHF.

The rearrangement joins TRBV20-1 to TRBJ2-3, with TRBD2 identical over 7 bases. The CDR3 extends over 14 amino acids. Trimming removed 3 bases from V and 2 bases from J; junction bases left unmatched: 5. The V gene's germline CDR1 is DFQATT and CDR2 SNEGSKA (reference sequence). The CDR3: CSASGGGNTDTQYF. CDR3 DNA sequence: TGCAGTGCTAGTGGCGGGGGAAACACAGATACGCAGTATTTT.

This clone was observed a handful of times. The chain couples TRBV30 to TRBJ1-3; no firm D call. The CDR3 runs 11 residues. Trimming shortened V by 4 bases and J by 2 bases, and 3 bases separated the two germline ends. Germline V CDR1 and CDR2: GTSNPN, SVGIG (reference sequence). The CDR3 sequence: CAWTTGNTIYF. The CDR3, as DNA: TGTGCCTGGACAACTGGAAACACCATATATTTT.

This clone was seen only a few times. Within the sample, other DNA sequences also encode this same CDR3. CDR3 protein: CASSFTGNTEAFF. Written as DNA, the CDR3 is TGTGCCAGCAGCTTTACAGGGAACACTGAAGCTTTCTTT. This rearrangement joins TRBV12-3 or TRBV12-4 to TRBJ1-1; weak D call: TRBD1 (5 bases). Trimming removed 6 bases at V and 1 base at J, with 9 bases between. The CDR3 has 13 residues.

The gene calls are TRBV3-1 (or the pseudogene TRBV3-2) and TRBJ2-3, with D hard to call. The germline V gene encodes CDR1 LGHDT and CDR2 YNNKEL (reference sequence). This CDR3 is built from 14 residues. V lost 2 bases to trimming and J lost 0 bases, with 6 bases between them. CDR3 in DNA: TGTGCCAGCAGCCAACAGGCAAGCACAGATACGCAGTATTTT. Encoded protein: CASSQQASTDTQYF.

This clone was observed once. V is TRBV4-1 and J is TRBJ1-2; maybe TRBD1 (6 bases). CDR3 length: 16 residues. The V and J ends lost 0 bases and 6 bases respectively, with 17 bases between them. Germline V gene lookup returns CDR1 MGHRA and CDR2 YSYEKL. The CDR3 nucleotides read TGCGCCAGCAGCCAAGAGGGGACAACCCCACGCGATGGCTACACCTTC. As protein: CASSQEGTTPRDGYTF.

The chain links TRBV29-1 to TRBJ2-6, with TRBD1 identical over 8 bases. V gave up 5 bases and J gave up 1 base; unmatched junction bases: 1. The CDR3 consists of 14 residues. CDR1 SQVTM and CDR2 ANQGSEA come from the germline V gene. The CDR3 DNA reads TGCAGCGTTCGGACAGGGTCTGGGGCCAACGTCCTGACTTTC. This encodes CSVRTGSGANVLTF. The full variable domain, its missing parts supplied by reference TRBV29-1 and TRBJ2-6, is SAVISQKPSRDICQRGTSLTIQCQVDSQVTMMFWYRQQPGQSLTLIATANQGSEATYESGFVIDKFPISRPNLTFSTLTVSNMSPEDSSIYLCSVRTGSGANVLTFGAGSRLTVL.